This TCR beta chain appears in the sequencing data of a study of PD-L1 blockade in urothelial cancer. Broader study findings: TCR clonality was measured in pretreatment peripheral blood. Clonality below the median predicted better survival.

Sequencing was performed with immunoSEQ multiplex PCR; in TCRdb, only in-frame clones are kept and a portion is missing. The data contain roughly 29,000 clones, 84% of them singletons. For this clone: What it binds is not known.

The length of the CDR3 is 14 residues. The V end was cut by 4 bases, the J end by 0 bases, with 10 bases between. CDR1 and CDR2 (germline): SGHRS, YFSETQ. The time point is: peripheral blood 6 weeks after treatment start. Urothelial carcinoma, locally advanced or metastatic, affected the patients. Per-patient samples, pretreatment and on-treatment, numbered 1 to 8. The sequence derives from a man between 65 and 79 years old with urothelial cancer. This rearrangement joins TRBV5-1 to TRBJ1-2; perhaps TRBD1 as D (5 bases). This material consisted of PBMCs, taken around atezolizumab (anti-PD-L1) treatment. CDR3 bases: TGCGCCAGCAGCCCCGACAGCTCTAACTATGGCTACACCTTC. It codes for CASSPDSSNYGYTF.